The next 15 T cell receptor beta chains were all read from a single sample in a study of identical twins. MiXCR, run by TCRdb on the 5' RACE reads, gives a single entry per CDR3 protein. Altogether 300,000 to 350,000 distinct CDR3 sequences are present, approximately 13% being singletons, with the ten largest covering just over 7%. These records were also assigned to another study, of yellow fever vaccine responses in identical twins.

The source material was CD8+ T cells sorted from blood. Receptors were obtained from a woman aged 18-35 years in good health.

V is TRBV7-6 and J is TRBJ2-7, with 8 bases aligning to TRBD1. V was clipped by 4 bases and J by 3 bases; unmatched bases: 5. This CDR3 has 14 amino acids. Germline V CDR1 and CDR2: SGHVS, FNYEAQ. The chain's CDR3 is CASSYGQGGYEQYV. As DNA, the CDR3 is TGTGCCAGCAGCTATGGACAGGGCGGCTACGAGCAGTACGTC.

This clonotype was observed many times. The V gene is TRBV10-3, the J gene TRBJ2-7, with TRBD2 identical over 8 bases. V shed 4 bases and J 4 bases; nucleotides not matched to a gene: 15. This CDR3 has 17 amino acids. Germline V gene lookup returns CDR1 ENHRY and CDR2 SYGVKD. The CDR3 protein is CAISGATWSGREYEQYF. CDR3 bases: TGTGCCATCAGTGGAGCCACTTGGAGCGGGAGAGAGTACGAGCAGTACTTC.

Details on this clonotype: A read error may account for a junction end that differs from germline. The V and J genes are TRBV19 and TRBJ1-2; no clear D. Germline CDR1 and CDR2: LNHDA and SQIVND (reference sequence). This CDR3 has 9 amino acids. The DNA of the CDR3 is TGTGCCAGTGGTATTTCCGGGACCTTC. It codes for CASGISGTF.

The chain uses TRBV20-1 and TRBJ2-3; 7 nucleotides align to TRBD2. V lost 4 bases and J lost 1; bases outside the gene matches: 8. The germline V gene has CDR1 DFQATT and CDR2 SNEGSKA (reference sequence). The CDR3 is 15 residues long. The CDR3 here is CSATISAGGTDTQYF. CDR3 coding DNA: TGCAGTGCTACGATCTCGGCGGGGGGCACAGATACGCAGTATTTT.

This clonotype has just a few counts. This chain uses TRBV7-9 with TRBJ1-2, with D uncertain. V was trimmed by 5 bases and J by 1 base, leaving 11 bases between them. CDR1 is SEHNR and CDR2 is FQNEAQ in the germline V gene (reference sequence). The CDR3 loop spans 14 amino acids. Here the CDR3 DNA reads TGTGCCAGCAGCATCCCCAGCTATAACTATGGCTACACCTTC. Translating it yields CASSIPSYNYGYTF.

V gene TRBV7-6 combines with J gene TRBJ1-1; possibly TRBD1 for D (6 bases). CDR1 is SGHVS, CDR2 FNYEAQ, per germline. The CDR3 runs 15 residues. Trimming pared 3 bases from V and 4 bases from J, leaving 15 bases between. In DNA, the CDR3 is TGTGCCAGCAGCTTCGGGGGGGCTCGGGGCACTGAAGCTTTCTTT. It specifies CASSFGGARGTEAFF.

This clonotype was detected only a few times. V and J are TRBV27 and TRBJ2-4; D not certain. The CDR3 has 12 amino acids. Deletions cut 7 bases from V and 4 bases from J, with 8 bases between. The germline CDR1 and CDR2 sequences are MNHEY and SMNVEV (reference sequence). The CDR3 region is CASMGRKNIQYF. Written as DNA, the CDR3 is TGTGCCAGCATGGGTCGGAAAAACATTCAGTACTTC.

This clonotype came up a few times. This chain connects TRBV5-6 to TRBJ2-2, with D hard to call. CDR1 is SGHDT and CDR2 is YYEEEE in the germline V gene. There are 15 residues in the CDR3. Between the trimmed V and J ends, which lost 2 bases and 3 bases, there was a span of 11 bases. Here the CDR3 reads CASSLALLDTGELFF. The CDR3 coding sequence is TGTGCCAGCAGCTTAGCTCTGCTGGACACCGGGGAGCTGTTTTTT.

The V call is TRBV9, the J call TRBJ2-3; 9 bases map to TRBD2. There are 15 residues in the CDR3. CDR1 and CDR2 (germline): SGDLS, YYNGEE. Trimming at V came to 3 bases and at J to 2 bases, leaving 4 bases not matched to a gene. This CDR3 reads CASSARLAVTDTQYF. The CDR3 bases are TGTGCCAGCAGCGCGCGACTAGCGGTCACAGATACGCAGTATTTT.

This clonotype was observed a handful of times. The V call is TRBV28, the J call TRBJ2-5, with D perhaps TRBD1 or TRBD2 (5 bases each). Between the trimmed V and J ends, which lost 5 bases and 9 bases, there was a span of 13 bases. Germline CDR1 is MDHEN and CDR2 is SYDVKM. The CDR3 spans 12 residues. This CDR3 is CASSPLRDPQYF. CDR3 DNA sequence: TGTGCCAGCAGTCCCCTGAGGGACCCCCAGTACTTC.

This clonotype was seen a handful of times. The V and J genes are TRBV10-2 and TRBJ2-7; 7 positions match TRBD2. CDR1 WSHSY and CDR2 SAAADI come from the germline V gene. Losses at the gene ends were 2 bases for V and 4 bases for J; bases not matched to a gene: 5. This CDR3 spans 14 amino acids. The CDR3 DNA reads TGCGCCAGCAGTGAGCGACTAGCCGGTTACGAGCAGTACTTC. Amino acids: CASSERLAGYEQYF.

This clonotype was recorded a few times. The chain couples TRBV6-5 to TRBJ2-7; 7 bases agree with TRBD2. CDR3 length equals 13 residues. Germline CDR1 reads MNHEY; CDR2 reads SVGAGI. V shed 4 bases and J 7 bases; nucleotides not matched to a gene: 7. The CDR3 nucleotides are TGTGCCAGCAGTTCGGGGGGAGTGCGTGAGCAGTACGTC. This sequence encodes CASSSGGVREQYV.

Many counts were recorded for this clonotype. The rearrangement joins TRBV29-1 to TRBJ2-1, with 12 bases identical to TRBD2. The V segment lost 3 bases and the J segment 4 bases; nucleotides outside the gene matches: 10. The CDR3 covers 17 residues. Germline V gene data show CDR1 as SQVTM and CDR2 as ANQGSEA. The CDR3: CSVEGAGTSGPYNEQFF. The CDR3 DNA sequence: TGCAGCGTTGAGGGTGCCGGGACTAGCGGGCCGTACAATGAGCAGTTCTTC.

This clonotype was picked up a small number of times. This rearrangement joins TRBV27 to TRBJ2-2; 9 bases match TRBD2. V was pared by 3 bases and J by 4 bases, with 6 bases of the junction left unmatched. CDR1 is MNHEY, CDR2 SMNVEV, per germline (reference sequence). The CDR3 sequence is 16 residues long. This chain's CDR3 is CASSFRLAGPTGELFF. The CDR3 region has the DNA TGTGCCAGCAGTTTTCGGCTAGCGGGGCCCACCGGGGAGCTGTTTTTT.

This clonotype has ten or more counts. The chain employs TRBV12-3 or TRBV12-4 and TRBJ2-1; 8 positions match TRBD1. CDR3 size: 12 residues. The trim removed 5 bases at V and 10 bases at J, leaving 4 bases unmatched. Here the CDR3 reads CASSQTGVEQFF. The CDR3 nucleotides read TGTGCCAGCAGTCAGACAGGGGTCGAGCAGTTCTTC.